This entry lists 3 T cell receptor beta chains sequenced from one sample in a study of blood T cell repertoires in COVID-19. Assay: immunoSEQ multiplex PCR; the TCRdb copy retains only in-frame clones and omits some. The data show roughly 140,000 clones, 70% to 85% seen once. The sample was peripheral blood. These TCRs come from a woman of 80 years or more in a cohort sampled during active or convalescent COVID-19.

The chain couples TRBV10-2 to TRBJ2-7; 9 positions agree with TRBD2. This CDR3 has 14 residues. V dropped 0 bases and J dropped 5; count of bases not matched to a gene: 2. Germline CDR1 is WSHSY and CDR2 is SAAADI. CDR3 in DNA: TGCGCCAGCAGTGAGTCTCTAGCGGGACACGAGCAGTACGTC. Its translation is CASSESLAGHEQYV.

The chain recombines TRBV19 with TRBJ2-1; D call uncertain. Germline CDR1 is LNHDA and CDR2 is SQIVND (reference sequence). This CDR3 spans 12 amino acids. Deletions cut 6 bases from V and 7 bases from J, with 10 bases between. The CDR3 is CASRLVGNEQFF. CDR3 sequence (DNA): TGTGCCAGTAGATTAGTCGGTAATGAGCAGTTCTTC.

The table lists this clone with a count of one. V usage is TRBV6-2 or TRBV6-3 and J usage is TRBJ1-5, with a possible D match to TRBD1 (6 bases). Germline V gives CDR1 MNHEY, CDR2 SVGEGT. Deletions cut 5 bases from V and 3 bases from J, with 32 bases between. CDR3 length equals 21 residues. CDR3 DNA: TGTGCCAGCAGTGCCCGGGGGTCCCGGGGGGCGATGTTTTTTTCCAATCAGCCCCAGCATTTT. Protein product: CASSARGSRGAMFFSNQPQHF.